This T cell receptor beta chain derives from a study of CD8 T cells in ankylosing spondylitis. Study-wide findings and caveats: Matched ankylosing spondylitis synovial fluid reportedly showed significant enrichment of disease-linked clones. Prior literature has documented some motif variants in synovial fluid and blood from reactive arthritis. Fewer than 10 highly homologous variants made up a TCR beta motif that seemed to typify ankylosing spondylitis blood. CD8+ disease-linked clones were present at relatively low frequencies in blood.

This clonotype was observed a handful of times. Its antigen is undetermined. The CDR3 is made up of 13 amino acids. In germline, CDR1 is MDHEN, CDR2 SYDVKM. The J segment lost 8 bases and the V segment lost 8 bases, leaving 9 bases of the junction unmatched. Each TCR beta library was made by quantitative 5'-RACE that incorporated molecular barcodes. In TCRdb, the 5' RACE reads were re-called with MiXCR into one record per CDR3 protein. Altogether some 840,000 distinct CDR3 sequences are present, roughly 12% being singletons, with the ten largest covering less than 0.65%. The V call is TRBV28, the J call TRBJ1-5, with 7 bases identical to TRBD1. The TCR comes from a male donor with ankylosing spondylitis. The sample was blood, either unsorted or a sorted T cell fraction (not recorded which). Here the CDR3 DNA reads TGTGCCAGCCTTGACAGGGCGGTCGAGCCCCAGCATTTT. Protein: CASLDRAVEPQHF.